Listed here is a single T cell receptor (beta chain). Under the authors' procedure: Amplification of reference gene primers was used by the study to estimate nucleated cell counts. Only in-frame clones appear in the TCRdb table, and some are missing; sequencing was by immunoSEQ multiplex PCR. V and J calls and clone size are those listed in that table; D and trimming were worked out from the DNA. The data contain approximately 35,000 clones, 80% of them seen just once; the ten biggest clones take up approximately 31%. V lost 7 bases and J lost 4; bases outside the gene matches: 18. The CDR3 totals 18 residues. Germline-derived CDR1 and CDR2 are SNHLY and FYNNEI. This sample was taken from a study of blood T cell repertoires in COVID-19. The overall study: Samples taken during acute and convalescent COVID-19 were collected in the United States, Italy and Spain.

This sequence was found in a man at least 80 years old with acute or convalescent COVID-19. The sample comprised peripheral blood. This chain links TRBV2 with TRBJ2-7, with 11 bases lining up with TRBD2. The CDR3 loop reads CASTLITSGRARVYEQYF. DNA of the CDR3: TGTGCCAGCACCCTTATTACTAGCGGGAGAGCCAGGGTTTACGAGCAGTACTTC.